These 4 T cell receptor beta chains were sequenced from one sample in a study of blood T cell repertoires in COVID-19. The assay was immunoSEQ multiplex PCR, and TCRdb's table has in-frame clones only and misses some. This table holds 150,000 to 200,000 clones, about 88% found once. The sequenced sample was peripheral blood. These receptors were taken from a man between 18 and 29 years old who had recovered from COVID-19.

This chain uses TRBV18 with TRBJ2-7, with 10 bases aligning to TRBD2. CDR3 length: 16 amino acids. V lost 3 bases, J lost 5 bases, and 10 bases stayed unmatched. In germline, CDR1 is KGHSH, CDR2 LQKENI. The DNA of the CDR3 is TGTGCCAGCTCACCCCGTTTTGGGACTAGCGCCCACGAGCAGTACTTC. Translation: CASSPRFGTSAHEQYF.

The chain uses TRBV27 and TRBJ1-5; 10 bases are shared with TRBD1. Germline-derived CDR1 and CDR2 are MNHEY and SMNVEV (reference sequence). The CDR3 runs 15 residues. V shed 5 bases and J 6 bases; nucleotides not matched to a gene: 7. CDR3 loop: CASSRGTGVGQPQHF. The CDR3 nucleotides read TGTGCCAGCAGTAGAGGGACAGGGGTCGGTCAGCCCCAGCATTTT.

In this sample, this clone turned up once. The V call is TRBV12-3 or TRBV12-4, the J call TRBJ2-1, with TRBD2 identical over 8 bases. This CDR3 spans 13 amino acids. The V gene end was trimmed by 5 bases and the J gene end by 6 bases; junction bases not matched to a gene: 3. In nucleotides, the CDR3 is TGTGCCAGCAGTACAGGGACTAGCAATGAGCAGTTCTTC. This sequence encodes CASSTGTSNEQFF.

The chain has TRBV4-3 and TRBJ2-3; the match to TRBD2 covers 7 bases. Germline trimming cut 1 base from V and 1 base from J; bases unmatched to any gene: 5. Germline V gene lookup returns CDR1 LGHNA and CDR2 YSLEER. There are 16 residues in the CDR3. The CDR3 sequence: CASSQGAGRGTDTQYF. DNA for the CDR3: TGCGCCAGCAGCCAAGGAGCGGGGAGGGGCACAGATACGCAGTATTTT.